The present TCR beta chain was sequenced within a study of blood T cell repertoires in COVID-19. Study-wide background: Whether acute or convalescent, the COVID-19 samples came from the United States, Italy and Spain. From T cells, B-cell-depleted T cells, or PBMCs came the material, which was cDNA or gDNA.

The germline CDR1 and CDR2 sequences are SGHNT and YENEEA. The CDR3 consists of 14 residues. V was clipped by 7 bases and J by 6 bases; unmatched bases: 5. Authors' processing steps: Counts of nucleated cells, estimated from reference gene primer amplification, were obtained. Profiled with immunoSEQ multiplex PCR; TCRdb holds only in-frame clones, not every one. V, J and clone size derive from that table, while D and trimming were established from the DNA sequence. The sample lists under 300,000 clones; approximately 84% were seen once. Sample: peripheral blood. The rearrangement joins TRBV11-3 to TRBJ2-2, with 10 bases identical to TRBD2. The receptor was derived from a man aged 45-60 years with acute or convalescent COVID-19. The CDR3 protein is CASTSLAGAGELFF. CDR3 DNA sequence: TGTGCCAGCACAAGCCTAGCGGGAGCCGGGGAGCTGTTTTTT.